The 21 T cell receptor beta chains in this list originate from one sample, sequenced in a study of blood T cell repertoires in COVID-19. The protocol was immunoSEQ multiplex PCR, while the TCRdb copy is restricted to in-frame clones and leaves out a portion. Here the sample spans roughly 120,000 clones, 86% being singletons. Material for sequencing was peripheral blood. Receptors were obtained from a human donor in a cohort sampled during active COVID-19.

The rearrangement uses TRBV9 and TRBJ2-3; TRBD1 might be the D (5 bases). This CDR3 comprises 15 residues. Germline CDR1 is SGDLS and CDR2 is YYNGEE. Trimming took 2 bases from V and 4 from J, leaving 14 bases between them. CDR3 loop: CASSVWGRGPDTQYF. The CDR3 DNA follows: TGTGCCAGCAGCGTCTGGGGCCGTGGCCCAGATACGCAGTATTTT.

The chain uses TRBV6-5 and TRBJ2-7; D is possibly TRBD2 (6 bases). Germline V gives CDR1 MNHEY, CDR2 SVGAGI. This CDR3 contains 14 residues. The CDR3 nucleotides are TGTGCAACACGAAGACAAGGAGGGTTGGGCGAGCAGTACTTC. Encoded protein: CATRRQGGLGEQYF.

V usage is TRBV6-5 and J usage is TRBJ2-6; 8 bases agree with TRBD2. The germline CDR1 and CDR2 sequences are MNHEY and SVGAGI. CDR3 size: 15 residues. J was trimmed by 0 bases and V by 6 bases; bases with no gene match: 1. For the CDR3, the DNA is TGTGCCAGCAGAAGCGGGAGCTCTGGGGCCAACGTCCTGACTTTC. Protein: CASRSGSSGANVLTF.

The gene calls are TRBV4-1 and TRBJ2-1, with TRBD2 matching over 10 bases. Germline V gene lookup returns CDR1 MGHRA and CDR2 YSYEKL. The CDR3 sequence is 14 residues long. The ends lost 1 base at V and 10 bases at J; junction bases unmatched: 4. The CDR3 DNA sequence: TGCGCCAGCAGCCAAGTAACTAGCGGGAACGAGCAGTTCTTC. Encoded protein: CASSQVTSGNEQFF.

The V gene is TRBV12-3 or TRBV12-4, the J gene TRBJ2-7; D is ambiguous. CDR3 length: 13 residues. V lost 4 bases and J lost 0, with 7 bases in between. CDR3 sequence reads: CASSSGSSYEQYF. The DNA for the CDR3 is TGTGCCAGCAGTTCCGGGTCCTCCTACGAGCAGTACTTC.

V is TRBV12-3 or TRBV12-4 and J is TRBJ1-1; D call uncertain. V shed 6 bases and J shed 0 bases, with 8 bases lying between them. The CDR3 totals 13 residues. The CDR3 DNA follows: TGTGCCAGCAGGGGTGACATGAACACTGAAGCTTTCTTT. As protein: CASRGDMNTEAFF.

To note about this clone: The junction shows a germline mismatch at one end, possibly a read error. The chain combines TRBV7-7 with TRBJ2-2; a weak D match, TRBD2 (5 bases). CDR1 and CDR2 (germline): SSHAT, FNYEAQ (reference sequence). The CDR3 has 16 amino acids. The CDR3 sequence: CASSLDGNANTGELFF. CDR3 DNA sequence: TGTGCTAGCAGCTTAGACGGGAATGCGAACACCGGGGAGCTGTTTTTT.

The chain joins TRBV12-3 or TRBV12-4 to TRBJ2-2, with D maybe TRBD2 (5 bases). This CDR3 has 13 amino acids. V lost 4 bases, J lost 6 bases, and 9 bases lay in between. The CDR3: CASSSGRAGELFF. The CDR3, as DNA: TGTGCCAGCAGTTCTGGGAGAGCCGGGGAGCTGTTTTTT.

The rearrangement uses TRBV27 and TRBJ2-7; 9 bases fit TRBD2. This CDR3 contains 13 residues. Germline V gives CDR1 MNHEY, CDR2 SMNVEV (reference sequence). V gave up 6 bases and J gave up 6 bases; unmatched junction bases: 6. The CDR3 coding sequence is TGTGCCAGCAGCTGGCGGGAGGGCCGCGAGCAGTACTTC. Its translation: CASSWREGREQYF.

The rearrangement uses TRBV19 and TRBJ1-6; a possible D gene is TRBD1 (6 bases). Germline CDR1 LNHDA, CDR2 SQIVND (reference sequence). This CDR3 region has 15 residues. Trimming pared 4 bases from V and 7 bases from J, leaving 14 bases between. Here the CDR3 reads CASSTGRDNNSPLHF. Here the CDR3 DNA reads TGTGCCAGTAGTACCGGCCGGGACAACAATTCACCCCTCCACTTT.

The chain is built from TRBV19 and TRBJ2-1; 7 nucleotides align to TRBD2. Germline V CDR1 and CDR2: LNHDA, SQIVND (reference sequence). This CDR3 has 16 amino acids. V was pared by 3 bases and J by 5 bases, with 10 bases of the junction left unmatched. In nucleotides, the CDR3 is TGTGCCAGTAGTATGGGGCGGGAGCTTATAAACAATGAGCAGTTCTTC. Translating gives CASSMGRELINNEQFF.

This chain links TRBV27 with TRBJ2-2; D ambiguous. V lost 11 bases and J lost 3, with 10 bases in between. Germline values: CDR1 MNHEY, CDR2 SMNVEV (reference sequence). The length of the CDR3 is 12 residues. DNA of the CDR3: TGTGCCTGTAGACGGGACACCGGGGAGCTGTTTTTT. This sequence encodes CACRRDTGELFF.

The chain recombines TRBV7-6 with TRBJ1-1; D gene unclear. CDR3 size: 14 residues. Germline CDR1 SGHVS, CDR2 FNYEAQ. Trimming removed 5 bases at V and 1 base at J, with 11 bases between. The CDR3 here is CASSGKEGNTEAFF. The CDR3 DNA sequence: TGTGCCAGCAGCGGGAAGGAGGGGAACACTGAAGCTTTCTTT.

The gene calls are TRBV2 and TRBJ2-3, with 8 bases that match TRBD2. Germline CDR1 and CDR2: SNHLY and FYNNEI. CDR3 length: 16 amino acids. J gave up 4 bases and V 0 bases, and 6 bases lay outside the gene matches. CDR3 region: CASSEALGAGADTQYF. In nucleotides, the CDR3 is TGTGCCAGCAGTGAAGCGCTCGGAGCGGGAGCAGATACGCAGTATTTT. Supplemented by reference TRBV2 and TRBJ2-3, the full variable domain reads EPEVTQTPSHQVTQMGQEVILRCVPISNHLYFYWYRQILGQKVEFLVSFYNNEISEKSEIFDDQFSVERPDGSNFTLKIRSTKLEDSAMYFCASSEALGAGADTQYFGPGTRLTVL.

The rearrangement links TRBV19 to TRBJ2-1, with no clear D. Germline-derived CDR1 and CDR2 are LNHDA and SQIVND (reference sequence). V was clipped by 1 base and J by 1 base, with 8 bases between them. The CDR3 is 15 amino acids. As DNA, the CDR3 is TGTGCCAGTAGTATAGTGCACGGTTCCTACAATGAGCAGTTCTTC. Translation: CASSIVHGSYNEQFF.

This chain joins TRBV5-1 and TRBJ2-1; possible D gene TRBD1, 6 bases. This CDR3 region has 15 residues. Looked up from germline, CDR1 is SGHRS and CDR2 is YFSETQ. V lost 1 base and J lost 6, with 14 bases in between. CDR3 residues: CASSLLGQIVNEQFF. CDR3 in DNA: TGCGCCAGCAGCTTGTTGGGACAAATCGTCAATGAGCAGTTCTTC.

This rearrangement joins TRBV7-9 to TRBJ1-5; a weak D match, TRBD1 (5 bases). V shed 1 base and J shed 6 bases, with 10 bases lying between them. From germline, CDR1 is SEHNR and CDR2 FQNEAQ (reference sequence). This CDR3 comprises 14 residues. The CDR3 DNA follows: TGTGCCAGCAGCTTAGGCAGGGTTTCTCAGCCCCAGCATTTT. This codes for CASSLGRVSQPQHF.

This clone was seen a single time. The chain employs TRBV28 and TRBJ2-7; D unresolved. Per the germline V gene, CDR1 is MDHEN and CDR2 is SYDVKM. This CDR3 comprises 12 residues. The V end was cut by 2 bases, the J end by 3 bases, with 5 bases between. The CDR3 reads CASSLGFYEQYF. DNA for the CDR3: TGTGCCAGCAGTTTAGGCTTCTACGAGCAGTACTTC.

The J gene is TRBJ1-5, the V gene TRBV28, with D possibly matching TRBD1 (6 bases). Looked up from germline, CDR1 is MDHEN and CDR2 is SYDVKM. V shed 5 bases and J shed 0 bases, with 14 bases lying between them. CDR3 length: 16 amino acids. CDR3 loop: CASSLGTSYSNQPQHF. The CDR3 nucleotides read TGTGCCAGCAGTCTCGGGACATCTTATAGCAATCAGCCCCAGCATTTT.

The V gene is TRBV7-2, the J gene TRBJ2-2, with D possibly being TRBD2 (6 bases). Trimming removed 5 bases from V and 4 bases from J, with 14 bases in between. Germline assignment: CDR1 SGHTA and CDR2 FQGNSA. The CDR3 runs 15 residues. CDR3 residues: CASSRVGGGTGELFF. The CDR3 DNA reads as TGTGCCAGCAGCCGGGTGGGGGGTGGCACCGGGGAGCTGTTTTTT.

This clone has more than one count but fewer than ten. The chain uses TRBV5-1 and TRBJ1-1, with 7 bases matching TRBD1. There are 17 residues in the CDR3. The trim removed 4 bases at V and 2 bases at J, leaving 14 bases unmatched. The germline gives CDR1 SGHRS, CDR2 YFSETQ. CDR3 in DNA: TGCGCCAGCAGCAGCAGGACAGGCGGATGGTTTAACACTGAAGCTTTCTTT. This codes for CASSSRTGGWFNTEAFF. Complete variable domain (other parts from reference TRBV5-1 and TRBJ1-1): KAGVTQTPRYLIKTRGQQVTLSCSPISGHRSVSWYQQTPGQGLQFLFEYFSETQRNKGNFPGRFSGRQFSNSRSEMNVSTLELGDSALYLCASSSRTGGWFNTEAFFGQGTRLTVV.